The rows below give T cell receptor beta chains drawn from one sample of a study of human T cells and chemical hapten exposure. A single record per CDR3 protein comes from TCRdb applying MiXCR to the RACE reads. The profile covers under 450,000 distinct CDR3 sequences, with under 6.5% appearing a single time and 5% to 6% taken by the ten largest. This specimen consisted of whole blood, obtained in connection with sensitization to the hapten diphenylcyclopropenone (DPC). These receptors were obtained from a woman aged 18-29 years with alopecia areata. Some clones in this sample may be carry-over from other donors' samples. Each CDR3 is given with its conserved first and last residue. Each record gives: clone size, D gene, J gene, V gene, CDR3 DNA, CDR3 protein. D genes are given only for firm matches. Rows give clone size only sometimes, using once, few, many, or a class for an expanded clone.

abundance: .; d_gene: TRBD1; j_gene: TRBJ1-1; v_gene: TRBV11-2; CDR3nt: TGTGCCAGCACACCAACTACAGGGGGACTGAACACTGAAGCTTTCTTT; CDR3aa: CASTPTTGGLNTEAFF
abundance: few; d_gene: .; j_gene: TRBJ1-3; v_gene: TRBV7-8; CDR3nt: TGTGCCAGCAGCTTAGCGCTGTGGAGGATTCCTCTACTAAGCTCTGGAAACACCATATATTTT; CDR3aa: CASSLALWRIPLLSSGNTIYF
abundance: many; d_gene: .; j_gene: TRBJ2-5; v_gene: TRBV10-3; CDR3nt: TGTGCCATCAAAACCCTGGAACAAGAGACCCAGTACTTC; CDR3aa: CAIKTLEQETQYF
abundance: many; d_gene: .; j_gene: TRBJ1-6; v_gene: TRBV3-1; CDR3nt: TGTGCCAGCAGCCAAGGGACGGCTCCTCGTGGGCCACCCCTCCACTTT; CDR3aa: CASSQGTAPRGPPLHF
abundance: many; d_gene: .; j_gene: TRBJ1-1; v_gene: TRBV4-3; CDR3nt: TGCGCCAGCAGCCGCTCGGGGGGGTCTGAAGCTTTCTTT; CDR3aa: CASSRSGGSEAFF
abundance: few; d_gene: TRBD1; j_gene: TRBJ1-2; v_gene: TRBV2; CDR3nt: TGTGCCAGCAACCCCAGGACAGGGCTTTCCTATGGCTACACCTTC; CDR3aa: CASNPRTGLSYGYTF
abundance: many; d_gene: .; j_gene: TRBJ1-5; v_gene: TRBV6-5; CDR3nt: TGTGCCAGCGGGGACACCAATCAGCCCCAGCATTTT; CDR3aa: CASGDTNQPQHF
abundance: many; d_gene: .; j_gene: TRBJ1-1; v_gene: TRBV12-3/TRBV12-4; CDR3nt: TGTGCCAGCAGTTTAGCACGTGGGAGCACTGAAGCTTTCTTT; CDR3aa: CASSLARGSTEAFF
abundance: .; d_gene: .; j_gene: TRBJ2-5; v_gene: TRBV7-2; CDR3nt: TGTGCCAGCAGCTCCCGGACGGGAGAGACCCAGTACTTC; CDR3aa: CASSSRTGETQYF
abundance: many; d_gene: .; j_gene: TRBJ1-4; v_gene: TRBV5-6; CDR3nt: TGTGCCAGCAGCCTAGGCAGGGCGAATGAAAAACTGTTTTTT; CDR3aa: CASSLGRANEKLFF
abundance: many; d_gene: .; j_gene: TRBJ1-2; v_gene: TRBV5-1; CDR3nt: TGCGCCAGCAGCAGAGGACAGAATAACTATGGCTACACCTTC; CDR3aa: CASSRGQNNYGYTF
abundance: few; d_gene: .; j_gene: TRBJ2-5; v_gene: TRBV5-5; CDR3nt: TGTGCCAGCAGCTTGTTTCAATCGCAAGAGACCCAGTACTTC; CDR3aa: CASSLFQSQETQYF
abundance: few; d_gene: TRBD2; j_gene: TRBJ2-1; v_gene: TRBV19; CDR3nt: TGTGCCAGTAGTATCGGGACTAGCGGGGACAATGAGCAGTTCTTC; CDR3aa: CASSIGTSGDNEQFF
abundance: .; d_gene: .; j_gene: TRBJ2-5; v_gene: TRBV9; CDR3nt: TGTGCCAGCAGCGTAGACTCGGGGAGGGGGGAGACCCAGTACTTC; CDR3aa: CASSVDSGRGETQYF
abundance: many; d_gene: .; j_gene: TRBJ2-3; v_gene: TRBV7-2; CDR3nt: TGTGCCAGCAGCTCGTCCGGGACGGCCAGGGCAGATACGCAGTATTTT; CDR3aa: CASSSSGTARADTQYF
abundance: many; d_gene: TRBD2; j_gene: TRBJ2-3; v_gene: TRBV10-3; CDR3nt: TGTGCCATCAGGCCCGGAGGTAGCGGGCTCACAGATACGCAGTATTTT; CDR3aa: CAIRPGGSGLTDTQYF
abundance: .; d_gene: TRBD1; j_gene: TRBJ1-3; v_gene: TRBV6-6; CDR3nt: TGTGCCAGCAGGGAGACGGGACAGGGTTTTGACACCATATATTTT; CDR3aa: CASRETGQGFDTIYF
abundance: many; d_gene: .; j_gene: TRBJ1-4; v_gene: TRBV12-3/TRBV12-4; CDR3nt: TGTGCCAGCAGTGGATGGATCGGAGATGAAAAACTGTTTTTT; CDR3aa: CASSGWIGDEKLFF
abundance: many; d_gene: .; j_gene: TRBJ1-1; v_gene: TRBV6-5; CDR3nt: TGTGCCAGCAGTTACTCGTTTCTGGACACTGAAGCTTTCTTT; CDR3aa: CASSYSFLDTEAFF
abundance: once; d_gene: .; j_gene: TRBJ2-3; v_gene: TRBV10-3; CDR3nt: TGTGCCTCTAGTCAGCAGGGTGACACAGTTACGCAGTATTTT; CDR3aa: CASSQQGDTVTQYF
abundance: few; d_gene: TRBD1; j_gene: TRBJ2-7; v_gene: TRBV6-5; CDR3nt: TGTGCCAGCTCCAATTTCCCAGGGGGAAGGACCTACGAGCAGTACTTC; CDR3aa: CASSNFPGGRTYEQYF
abundance: .; d_gene: .; j_gene: TRBJ1-2; v_gene: TRBV20-1; CDR3nt: TGCAGTGCTCGCGATCGGACTAGAGGCTACACCTTC; CDR3aa: CSARDRTRGYTF
abundance: many; d_gene: .; j_gene: TRBJ1-6; v_gene: TRBV5-5; CDR3nt: TGTGCCAGCAGCCCGACAGACCCATACAACGATTCACCCCTCCACTTT; CDR3aa: CASSPTDPYNDSPLHF
abundance: few; d_gene: .; j_gene: TRBJ1-4; v_gene: TRBV6-2/TRBV6-3; CDR3nt: TGTGCCAGCGTCGAGGACGGGACGGACTATGAAAAACTGTTTTTT; CDR3aa: CASVEDGTDYEKLFF
abundance: many; d_gene: .; j_gene: TRBJ1-1; v_gene: TRBV7-2; CDR3nt: TGTGCCAGCAGCTTAGATGTCCGCGGGGGGCCGAACACTGAAGCTTTCTTT; CDR3aa: CASSLDVRGGPNTEAFF
abundance: few; d_gene: .; j_gene: TRBJ2-3; v_gene: TRBV7-2; CDR3nt: TGTGCCAGCAGATCCCCTTGGGGGAGGGGGCGAGATACGCAGTATTTT; CDR3aa: CASRSPWGRGRDTQYF
abundance: few; d_gene: .; j_gene: TRBJ2-3; v_gene: TRBV27; CDR3nt: TGTGCCAGCAGAAGGGGGGGTGCAGATACGCAGTATTTT; CDR3aa: CASRRGGADTQYF
abundance: many; d_gene: .; j_gene: TRBJ1-1; v_gene: TRBV10-3; CDR3nt: TGTGCCATCAGTGAGTCCACGGGAAACACTGAAGCTTTCTTT; CDR3aa: CAISESTGNTEAFF
abundance: many; d_gene: .; j_gene: TRBJ1-1; v_gene: TRBV5-6; CDR3nt: TGTGCCAGCAGCGCCCCGACACGGGGAACTGAAGCTTTCTTT; CDR3aa: CASSAPTRGTEAFF
abundance: .; d_gene: TRBD1; j_gene: TRBJ2-7; v_gene: TRBV20-1; CDR3nt: TGCAGTGCTAGATCCGGGACAGGGAACTACGAGCAGTACTTC; CDR3aa: CSARSGTGNYEQYF
abundance: few; d_gene: .; j_gene: TRBJ1-2; v_gene: TRBV6-5; CDR3nt: TGTGCCAGCTCGCGGCTCCCAGAATTCTATGGCTACACCTTC; CDR3aa: CASSRLPEFYGYTF
abundance: .; d_gene: .; j_gene: TRBJ1-5; v_gene: TRBV7-6; CDR3nt: TGTGCCAGCAGCTTAACTGAAGATCAGCCCCAGCATTTT; CDR3aa: CASSLTEDQPQHF
abundance: many; d_gene: .; j_gene: TRBJ1-2; v_gene: TRBV5-5; CDR3nt: TGTGCCAGCAGCTTGGAAGACAGGACGCTCTATGGCTACACCTTC; CDR3aa: CASSLEDRTLYGYTF
abundance: few; d_gene: .; j_gene: TRBJ2-3; v_gene: TRBV12-3/TRBV12-4; CDR3nt: TGTGCCAGCAGTGCGCCACCTCCGGGGCTAGCAACGGATACGCAGTATTTT; CDR3aa: CASSAPPPGLATDTQYF
abundance: many; d_gene: TRBD1; j_gene: TRBJ1-4; v_gene: TRBV13; CDR3nt: TGTGCCAGCAGCGTCTACAGGGGGCTTACCGAAAAACTGTTTTTT; CDR3aa: CASSVYRGLTEKLFF
abundance: .; d_gene: .; j_gene: TRBJ2-7; v_gene: TRBV6-5; CDR3nt: TGTGCCAGCGGGCGGGGAGACGAGCAGTACTTC; CDR3aa: CASGRGDEQYF
abundance: few; d_gene: .; j_gene: TRBJ1-4; v_gene: TRBV20-1; CDR3nt: TGCAGTGCTAGTGTGCGGCCTAATGAAAAACTGTTTTTT; CDR3aa: CSASVRPNEKLFF
abundance: many; d_gene: .; j_gene: TRBJ2-5; v_gene: TRBV7-2; CDR3nt: TGTGCCAGCAGCTTATCCAGGCCAGGGGTCGGGGAGACCCAGTACTTC; CDR3aa: CASSLSRPGVGETQYF
abundance: .; d_gene: .; j_gene: TRBJ2-5; v_gene: TRBV27; CDR3nt: TGTGCCAGCAGTCGCAAGCCAGCCCAGGGAATTGAAGGGGAGACCCAGTACTTC; CDR3aa: CASSRKPAQGIEGETQYF
abundance: .; d_gene: TRBD1; j_gene: TRBJ1-2; v_gene: TRBV7-9; CDR3nt: TGTGCCAGCAGCTTGACAGGGGATGGGTCCGGAGGCTACACCTTC; CDR3aa: CASSLTGDGSGGYTF
abundance: few; d_gene: .; j_gene: TRBJ2-3; v_gene: TRBV7-9; CDR3nt: TGTGCCAGCCCCGGGGCCCAGCTGGATACGCAGTATTTT; CDR3aa: CASPGAQLDTQYF
abundance: .; d_gene: TRBD2; j_gene: TRBJ2-1; v_gene: TRBV6-2/TRBV6-3; CDR3nt: TGTGCCAGCAGTTTAAATGGACTAGCGGGGGGCAATGAGCAGTTCTTC; CDR3aa: CASSLNGLAGGNEQFF
abundance: many; d_gene: TRBD1; j_gene: TRBJ1-4; v_gene: TRBV7-3; CDR3nt: TGTGCCAGCAGCTTAATCGTGACAGGGATGTATCAACTGTTTTTT; CDR3aa: CASSLIVTGMYQLFF
abundance: .; d_gene: .; j_gene: TRBJ2-7; v_gene: TRBV7-9; CDR3nt: TGTGCCAGCAGCAGCACGTCTAGCTCCTACGAGCAGTACTTC; CDR3aa: CASSSTSSSYEQYF
abundance: few; d_gene: TRBD1; j_gene: TRBJ2-7; v_gene: TRBV10-3; CDR3nt: TGTGCCACGGGACAGGGGTTCTACGAGCAGTACTTC; CDR3aa: CATGQGFYEQYF
abundance: many; d_gene: TRBD2; j_gene: TRBJ2-5; v_gene: TRBV2; CDR3nt: TGTGCCAGCTCCCCGGCGGGGGGGCTTCTGGAGACCCAGTACTTC; CDR3aa: CASSPAGGLLETQYF
abundance: .; d_gene: .; j_gene: TRBJ2-6; v_gene: TRBV7-9; CDR3nt: TGTGCCAGCAGCACGGGACTTGATGGGGCCAACGTCCTGACTTTC; CDR3aa: CASSTGLDGANVLTF
abundance: many; d_gene: TRBD1; j_gene: TRBJ2-7; v_gene: TRBV18; CDR3nt: TGTGCCAGCCGAACCATGACAGGGAGCTCCTACGAGCAGTACTTC; CDR3aa: CASRTMTGSSYEQYF
abundance: .; d_gene: .; j_gene: TRBJ2-1; v_gene: TRBV10-3; CDR3nt: TGTGCCACAAGCCCCGGCGGGGATAGTGAGCAGTTCTTC; CDR3aa: CATSPGGDSEQFF
abundance: .; d_gene: TRBD2; j_gene: TRBJ2-7; v_gene: TRBV9; CDR3nt: TGTGCCAGCAGCCCGGGGGGGGCTACCTACGAGCAGTACTTC; CDR3aa: CASSPGGATYEQYF
abundance: many; d_gene: TRBD1; j_gene: TRBJ1-1; v_gene: TRBV12-3/TRBV12-4; CDR3nt: TGTGCCAGCAGTTTAGAGCGCAGGGGGCTTAGCATGAACACTGAAGCTTTCTTT; CDR3aa: CASSLERRGLSMNTEAFF
abundance: .; d_gene: .; j_gene: TRBJ2-3; v_gene: TRBV5-5; CDR3nt: TGTGCCAGCAGCTTGGCCGGTTGGGGGGGCCTTGGCACAGATACGCAGTATTTT; CDR3aa: CASSLAGWGGLGTDTQYF
abundance: .; d_gene: .; j_gene: TRBJ1-1; v_gene: TRBV6-6; CDR3nt: TGTGCCAGCAGTCGGGACGGAAAAGAAGCTTTCTTT; CDR3aa: CASSRDGKEAFF
abundance: many; d_gene: .; j_gene: TRBJ2-1; v_gene: TRBV12-3/TRBV12-4; CDR3nt: TGTGCCAGCACCCCAAGGGGGGGGGCAGGCGAGCAGTTCTTC; CDR3aa: CASTPRGGAGEQFF
abundance: .; d_gene: TRBD1; j_gene: TRBJ1-2; v_gene: TRBV29-1; CDR3nt: TGCAGCGTTGTCGTTGTCCTGGACAGGGAGAACTATGGCTACACCTTC; CDR3aa: CSVVVVLDRENYGYTF
abundance: .; d_gene: TRBD2; j_gene: TRBJ2-3; v_gene: TRBV28; CDR3nt: TGTGCCAGCAGTCCCGGGACTAGCGGTCTTCGTCATACGCAGTATTTT; CDR3aa: CASSPGTSGLRHTQYF
abundance: .; d_gene: .; j_gene: TRBJ1-5; v_gene: TRBV15; CDR3nt: TGTGCCACCAGCAGGGCCGAAGGCAGAGAGGTTTATCAGCCCCAGCATTTT; CDR3aa: CATSRAEGREVYQPQHF
abundance: .; d_gene: .; j_gene: TRBJ1-5; v_gene: TRBV7-6; CDR3nt: TGTGCCAGCAGCTTAGGGGCAGGTATTAATCAGCCCCAGCATTTT; CDR3aa: CASSLGAGINQPQHF
abundance: few; d_gene: .; j_gene: TRBJ2-2; v_gene: TRBV12-3/TRBV12-4; CDR3nt: TGTGCCAGCAGTTTCCTGGGAAACACCGGGGAGCTGTTTTTT; CDR3aa: CASSFLGNTGELFF